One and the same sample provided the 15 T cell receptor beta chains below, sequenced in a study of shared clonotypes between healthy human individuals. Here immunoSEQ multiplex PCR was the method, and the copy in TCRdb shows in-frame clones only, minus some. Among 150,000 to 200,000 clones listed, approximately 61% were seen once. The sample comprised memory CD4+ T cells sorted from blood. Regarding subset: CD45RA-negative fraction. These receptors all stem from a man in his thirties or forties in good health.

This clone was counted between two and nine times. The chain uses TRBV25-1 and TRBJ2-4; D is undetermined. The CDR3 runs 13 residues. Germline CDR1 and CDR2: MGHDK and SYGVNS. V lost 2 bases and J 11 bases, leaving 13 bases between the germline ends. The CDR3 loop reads CASSEVRSSVQYF. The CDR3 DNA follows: TGTGCCAGCAGTGAAGTTCGGTCCTCAGTTCAGTACTTC.

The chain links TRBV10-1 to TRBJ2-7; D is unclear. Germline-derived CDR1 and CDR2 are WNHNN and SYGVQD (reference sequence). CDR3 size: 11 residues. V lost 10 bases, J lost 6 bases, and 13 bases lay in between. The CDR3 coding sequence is TGCGCCACCGGAACCCGAACCGAGCAGTACTTC. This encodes CATGTRTEQYF.

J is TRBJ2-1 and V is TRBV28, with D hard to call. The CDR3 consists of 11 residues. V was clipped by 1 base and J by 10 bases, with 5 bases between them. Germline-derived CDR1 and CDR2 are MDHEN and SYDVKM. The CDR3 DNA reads TGTGCCAGCAGTTTATCAAGGGAGCAGTTCTTC. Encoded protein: CASSLSREQFF.

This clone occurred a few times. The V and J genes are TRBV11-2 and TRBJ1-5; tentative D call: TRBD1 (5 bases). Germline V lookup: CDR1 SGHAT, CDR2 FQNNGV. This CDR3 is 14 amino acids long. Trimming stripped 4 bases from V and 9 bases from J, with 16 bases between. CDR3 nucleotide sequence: TGTGCCAGCAGCTCCCAAGACAGCCTAGGGCCCCAGCATTTT. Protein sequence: CASSSQDSLGPQHF.

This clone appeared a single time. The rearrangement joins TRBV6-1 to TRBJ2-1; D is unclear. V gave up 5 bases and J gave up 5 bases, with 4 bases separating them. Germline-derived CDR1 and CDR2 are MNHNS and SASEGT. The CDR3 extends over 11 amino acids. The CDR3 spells CASSWHNEQFF. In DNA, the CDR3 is TGTGCCAGCAGTTGGCACAATGAGCAGTTCTTC.

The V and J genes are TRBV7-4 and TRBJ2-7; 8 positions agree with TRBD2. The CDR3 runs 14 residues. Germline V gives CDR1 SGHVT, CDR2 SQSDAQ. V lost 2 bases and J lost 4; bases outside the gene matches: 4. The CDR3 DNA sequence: TGTGCCAGCAGCTTATACCGCGGGGGGTACGAGCAGTACTTC. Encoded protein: CASSLYRGGYEQYF.

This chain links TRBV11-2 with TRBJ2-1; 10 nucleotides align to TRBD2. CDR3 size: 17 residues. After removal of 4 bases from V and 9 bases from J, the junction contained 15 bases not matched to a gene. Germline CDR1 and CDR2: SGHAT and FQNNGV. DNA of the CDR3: TGTGCCAGCAGCTCCACCTCTCTAGCGGGAGTCGGGGGTGAGCAGTTCTTC. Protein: CASSSTSLAGVGGEQFF.

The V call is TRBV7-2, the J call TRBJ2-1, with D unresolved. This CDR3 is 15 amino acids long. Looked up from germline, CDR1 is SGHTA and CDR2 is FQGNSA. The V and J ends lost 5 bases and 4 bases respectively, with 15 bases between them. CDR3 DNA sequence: TGTGCCAGCAGCCTCGACAATTCTGGGTACAATGAGCAGTTCTTC. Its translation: CASSLDNSGYNEQFF.

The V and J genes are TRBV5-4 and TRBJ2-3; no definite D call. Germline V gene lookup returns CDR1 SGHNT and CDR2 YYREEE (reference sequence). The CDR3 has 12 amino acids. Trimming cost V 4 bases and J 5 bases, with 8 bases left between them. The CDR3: CASSTRRDTQYF. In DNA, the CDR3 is TGTGCCAGCAGCACCCGGCGAGATACGCAGTATTTT.

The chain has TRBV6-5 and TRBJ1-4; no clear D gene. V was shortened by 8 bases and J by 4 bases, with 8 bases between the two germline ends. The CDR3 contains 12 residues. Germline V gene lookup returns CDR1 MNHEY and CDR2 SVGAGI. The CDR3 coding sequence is TGTGCCAGCTCCACTCATAATGAAAAACTGTTTTTT. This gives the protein CASSTHNEKLFF.

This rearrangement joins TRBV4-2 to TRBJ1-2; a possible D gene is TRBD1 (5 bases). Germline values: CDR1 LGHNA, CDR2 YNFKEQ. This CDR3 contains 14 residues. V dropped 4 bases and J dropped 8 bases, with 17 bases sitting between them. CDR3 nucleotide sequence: TGTGCCAGCAGCCCTGATGCCGGGGCTGGCGGCTACACCTTC. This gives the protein CASSPDAGAGGYTF.

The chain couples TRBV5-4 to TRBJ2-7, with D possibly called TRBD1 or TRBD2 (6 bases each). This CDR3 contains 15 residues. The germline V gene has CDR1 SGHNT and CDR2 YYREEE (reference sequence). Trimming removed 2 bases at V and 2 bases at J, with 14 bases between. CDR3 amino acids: CASSFWGARAYEQYF. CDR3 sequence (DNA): TGTGCCAGCAGCTTTTGGGGGGCTCGGGCCTACGAGCAGTACTTC.

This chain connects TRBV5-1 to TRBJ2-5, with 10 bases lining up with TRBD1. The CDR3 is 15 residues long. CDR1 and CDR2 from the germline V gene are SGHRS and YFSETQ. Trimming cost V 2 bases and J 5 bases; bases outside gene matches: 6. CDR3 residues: CASSFDRGQEETQYF. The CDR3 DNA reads TGCGCCAGCAGCTTCGACAGGGGGCAGGAGGAGACCCAGTACTTC.

The CDR3 sequence: CSVRTTPYGGDTQYF. For the CDR3, the DNA is TGCAGCGTCCGGACAACACCATACGGGGGAGATACGCAGTATTTT. The chain combines TRBV29-1 with TRBJ2-3; a weak D match, TRBD2 (6 bases). CDR3 length equals 15 residues. The germline V gene has CDR1 SQVTM and CDR2 ANQGSEA. The ends were cut back, 6 bases at V and 5 bases at J, with 21 bases in the middle.

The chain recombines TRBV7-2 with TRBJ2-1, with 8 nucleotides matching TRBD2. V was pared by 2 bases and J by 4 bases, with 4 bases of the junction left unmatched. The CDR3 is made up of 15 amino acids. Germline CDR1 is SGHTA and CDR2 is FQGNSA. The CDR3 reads CASSLLAGIYNEQFF. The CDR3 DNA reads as TGTGCCAGCAGCTTATTAGCGGGAATATACAATGAGCAGTTCTTC.